This TCR beta chain was identified in a study of blood T cell repertoires in COVID-19. Study-level information: Acute and convalescent COVID-19 samples came from the United States, Italy and Spain. In each case, the material was cDNA or gDNA derived from T cells, B-cell-depleted T cells, or PBMCs.

V lost 4 bases and J lost 5; bases outside the gene matches: 7. Germline assignment: CDR1 MGHRA and CDR2 YSYEKL. This CDR3 is 15 amino acids long. In the authors' workflow: Estimates of nucleated cell counts were drawn from the amplification of reference gene primers. Libraries were prepared by immunoSEQ multiplex PCR; TCRdb keeps only in-frame clonotypes and omits some of them. The V and J calls and clone size come from that table; D and trimming were worked out from the DNA. The sample carries 90,000 to 100,000 clones, more than 75% recorded once. Sequenced sample: peripheral blood. The chain employs TRBV4-1 and TRBJ2-5; 10 bases fit TRBD1. The source of this sequence is a human donor in a cohort sampled during active COVID-19. Here the CDR3 DNA reads TGCGCCAGCAGCCCCTGGGACAGGGGCGAGGAGACCCAGTACTTC. Translation: CASSPWDRGEETQYF.